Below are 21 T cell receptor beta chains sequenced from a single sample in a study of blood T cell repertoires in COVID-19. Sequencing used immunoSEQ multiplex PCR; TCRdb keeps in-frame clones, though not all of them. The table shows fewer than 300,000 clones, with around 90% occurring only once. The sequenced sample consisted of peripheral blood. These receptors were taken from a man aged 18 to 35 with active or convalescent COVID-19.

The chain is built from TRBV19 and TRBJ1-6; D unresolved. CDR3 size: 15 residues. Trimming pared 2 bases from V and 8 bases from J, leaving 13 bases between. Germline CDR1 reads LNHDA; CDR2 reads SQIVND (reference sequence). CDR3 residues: CASSITRTHYSPLHF. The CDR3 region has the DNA TGTGCCAGTAGTATAACCAGGACTCATTATTCACCCCTCCACTTT.

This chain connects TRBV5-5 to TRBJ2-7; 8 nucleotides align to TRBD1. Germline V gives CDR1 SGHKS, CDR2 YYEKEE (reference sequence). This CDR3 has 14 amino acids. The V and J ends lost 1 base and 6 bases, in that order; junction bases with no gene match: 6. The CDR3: CASSLWQGALEQYF. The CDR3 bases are TGTGCCAGCAGCTTGTGGCAGGGGGCGCTCGAGCAGTACTTC. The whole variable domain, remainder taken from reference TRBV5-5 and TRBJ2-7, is DAGVTQSPTHLIKTRGQQVTLRCSPISGHKSVSWYQQVLGQGPQFIFQYYEKEERGRGNFPDRFSARQFPNYSSELNVNALLLGDSALYLCASSLWQGALEQYFGPGTRLTVT.

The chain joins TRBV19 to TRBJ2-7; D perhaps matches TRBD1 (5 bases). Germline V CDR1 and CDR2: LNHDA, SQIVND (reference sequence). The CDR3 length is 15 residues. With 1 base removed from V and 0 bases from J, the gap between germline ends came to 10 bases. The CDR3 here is CASSIGGHSSYEQYF. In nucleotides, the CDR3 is TGTGCCAGTAGTATAGGAGGACATAGCTCCTACGAGCAGTACTTC.

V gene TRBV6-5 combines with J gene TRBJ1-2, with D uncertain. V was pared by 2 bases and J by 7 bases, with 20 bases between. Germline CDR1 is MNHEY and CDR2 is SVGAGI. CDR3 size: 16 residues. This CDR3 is CASSYTRVPLAGGYTF. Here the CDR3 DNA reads TGTGCCAGCAGTTACACCCGGGTCCCCTTAGCGGGTGGCTACACCTTC.

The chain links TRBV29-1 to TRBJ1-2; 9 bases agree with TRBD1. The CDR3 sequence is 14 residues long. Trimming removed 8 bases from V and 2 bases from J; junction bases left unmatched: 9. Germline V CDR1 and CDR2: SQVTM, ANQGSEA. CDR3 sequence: CSSFDRGGNYGYTF. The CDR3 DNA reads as TGCAGCTCTTTCGACAGGGGGGGAAACTATGGCTACACCTTC.

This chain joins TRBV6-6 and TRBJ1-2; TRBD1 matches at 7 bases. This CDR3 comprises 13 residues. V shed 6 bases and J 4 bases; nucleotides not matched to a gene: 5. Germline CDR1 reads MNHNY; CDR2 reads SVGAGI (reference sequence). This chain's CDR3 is CASRLAGGYGYTF. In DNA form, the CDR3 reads TGTGCCAGCAGGCTCGCAGGGGGCTATGGCTACACCTTC.

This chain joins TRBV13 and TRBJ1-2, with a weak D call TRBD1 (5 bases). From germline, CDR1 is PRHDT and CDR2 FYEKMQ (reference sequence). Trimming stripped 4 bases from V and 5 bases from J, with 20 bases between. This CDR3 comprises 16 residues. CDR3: CASSSPLGAEPYGYTF. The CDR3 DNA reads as TGTGCCAGCAGCTCACCTTTAGGGGCGGAACCTTATGGCTACACCTTC.

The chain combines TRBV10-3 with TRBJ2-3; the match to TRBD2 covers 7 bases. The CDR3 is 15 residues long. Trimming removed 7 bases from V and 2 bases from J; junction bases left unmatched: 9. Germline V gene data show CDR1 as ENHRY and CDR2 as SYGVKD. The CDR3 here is CAINRDGGTTDTQYF. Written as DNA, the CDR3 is TGTGCCATCAATCGGGACGGGGGGACCACAGATACGCAGTATTTT.

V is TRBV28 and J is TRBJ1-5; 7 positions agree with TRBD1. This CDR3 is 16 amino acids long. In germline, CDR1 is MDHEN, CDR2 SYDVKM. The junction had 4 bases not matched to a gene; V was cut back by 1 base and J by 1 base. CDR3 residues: CASSLFGTESNQPQHF. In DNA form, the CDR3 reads TGTGCCAGCAGTTTATTCGGGACAGAGAGCAATCAGCCCCAGCATTTT.

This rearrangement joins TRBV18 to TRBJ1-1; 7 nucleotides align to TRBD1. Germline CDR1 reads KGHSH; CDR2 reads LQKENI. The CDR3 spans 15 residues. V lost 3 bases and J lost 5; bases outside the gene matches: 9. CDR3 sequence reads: CASSPTTGLGTEAFF. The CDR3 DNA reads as TGTGCCAGCTCACCTACGACAGGGTTGGGTACTGAAGCTTTCTTT.

The CDR3 loop is CASTLPGQGAPDYGYTF. The CDR3 DNA reads TGTGCCAGCACTTTGCCGGGACAGGGGGCGCCTGACTATGGCTACACCTTC. The rearrangement uses TRBV2 and TRBJ1-2; 12 nucleotides line up with TRBD1. Germline V gives CDR1 SNHLY, CDR2 FYNNEI. The junction had 12 bases not matched to a gene; V was cut back by 7 bases and J by 3 bases. CDR3 length: 17 residues.

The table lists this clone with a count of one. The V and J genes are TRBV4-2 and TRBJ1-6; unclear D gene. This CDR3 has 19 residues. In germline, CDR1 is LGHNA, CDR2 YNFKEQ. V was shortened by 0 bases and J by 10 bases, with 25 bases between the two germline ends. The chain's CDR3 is CASSQDLPRGPNTPSPLHF. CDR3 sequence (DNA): TGTGCCAGCAGCCAAGATTTACCCCGGGGTCCCAACACCCCCTCACCCCTCCACTTT.

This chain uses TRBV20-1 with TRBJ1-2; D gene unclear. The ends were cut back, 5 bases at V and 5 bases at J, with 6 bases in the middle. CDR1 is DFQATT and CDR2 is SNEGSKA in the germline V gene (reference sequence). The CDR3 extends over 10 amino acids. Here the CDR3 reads CSAQAYGYTF. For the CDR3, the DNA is TGCAGTGCTCAGGCGTATGGCTACACCTTC.

The CDR3 loop is CASSPTAGTSGGANEQFF. As DNA, the CDR3 is TGCGCCAGCAGCCCTACAGCAGGGACTAGCGGGGGGGCCAATGAGCAGTTCTTC. The chain couples TRBV5-1 to TRBJ2-1; the match to TRBD2 covers 16 bases. V lost 4 bases to trimming and J lost 6 bases; unmatched junction nucleotides: 10. The CDR3 has 18 amino acids. The germline gives CDR1 SGHRS, CDR2 YFSETQ.

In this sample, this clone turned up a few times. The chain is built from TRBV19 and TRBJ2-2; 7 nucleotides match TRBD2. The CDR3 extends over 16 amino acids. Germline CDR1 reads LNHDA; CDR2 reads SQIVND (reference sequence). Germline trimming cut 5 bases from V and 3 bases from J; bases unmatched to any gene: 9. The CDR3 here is CASSLKTSSDTGELFF. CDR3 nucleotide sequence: TGTGCCAGTAGTCTTAAGACTAGCTCGGACACCGGGGAGCTGTTTTTT.

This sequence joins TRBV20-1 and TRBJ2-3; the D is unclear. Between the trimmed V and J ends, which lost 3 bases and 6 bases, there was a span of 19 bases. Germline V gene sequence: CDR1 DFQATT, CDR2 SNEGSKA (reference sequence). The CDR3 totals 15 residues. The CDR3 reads CSASWVAGDSDTQYF. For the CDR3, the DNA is TGCAGTGCTAGTTGGGTAGCTGGAGACTCCGATACGCAGTATTTT.

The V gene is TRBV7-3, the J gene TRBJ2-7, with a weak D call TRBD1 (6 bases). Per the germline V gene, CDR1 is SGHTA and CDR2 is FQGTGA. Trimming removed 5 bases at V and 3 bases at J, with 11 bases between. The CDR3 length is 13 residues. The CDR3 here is CASSRDTIYEQYF. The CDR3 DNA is TGTGCCAGCAGCCGGGACACCATCTACGAGCAGTACTTC.

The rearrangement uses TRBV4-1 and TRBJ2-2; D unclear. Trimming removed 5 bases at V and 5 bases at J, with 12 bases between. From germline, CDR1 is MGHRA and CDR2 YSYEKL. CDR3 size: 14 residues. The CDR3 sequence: CASSSLGRTGELFF. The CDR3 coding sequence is TGCGCCAGCAGCTCTCTCGGTCGAACCGGGGAGCTGTTTTTT.

The CDR3 DNA reads as TGTGCCAGCAGCCGCCTGACTAGCGGGGGGCTCACATTAGACTACGAGCAGTACTTC. Its protein is CASSRLTSGGLTLDYEQYF. The rearrangement uses TRBV3-1 (or the pseudogene TRBV3-2) and TRBJ2-7, with 13 bases matching TRBD2. V lost 4 bases to trimming and J lost 3 bases; unmatched junction nucleotides: 15. The CDR3 sequence is 19 residues long. Germline-derived CDR1 and CDR2 are LGHDT and YNNKEL (reference sequence).

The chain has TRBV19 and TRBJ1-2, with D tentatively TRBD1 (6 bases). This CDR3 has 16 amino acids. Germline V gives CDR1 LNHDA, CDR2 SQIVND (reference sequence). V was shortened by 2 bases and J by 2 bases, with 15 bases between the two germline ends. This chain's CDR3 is CASSIIPGQINYGYTF. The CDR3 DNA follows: TGTGCCAGTAGTATAATCCCCGGACAGATCAACTATGGCTACACCTTC.

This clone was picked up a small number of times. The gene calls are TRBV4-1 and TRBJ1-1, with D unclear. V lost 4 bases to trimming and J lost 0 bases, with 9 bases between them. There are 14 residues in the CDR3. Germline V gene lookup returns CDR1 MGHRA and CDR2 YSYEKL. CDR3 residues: CASSRLNMNTEAFF. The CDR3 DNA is TGCGCCAGCAGCCGACTGAACATGAACACTGAAGCTTTCTTT.